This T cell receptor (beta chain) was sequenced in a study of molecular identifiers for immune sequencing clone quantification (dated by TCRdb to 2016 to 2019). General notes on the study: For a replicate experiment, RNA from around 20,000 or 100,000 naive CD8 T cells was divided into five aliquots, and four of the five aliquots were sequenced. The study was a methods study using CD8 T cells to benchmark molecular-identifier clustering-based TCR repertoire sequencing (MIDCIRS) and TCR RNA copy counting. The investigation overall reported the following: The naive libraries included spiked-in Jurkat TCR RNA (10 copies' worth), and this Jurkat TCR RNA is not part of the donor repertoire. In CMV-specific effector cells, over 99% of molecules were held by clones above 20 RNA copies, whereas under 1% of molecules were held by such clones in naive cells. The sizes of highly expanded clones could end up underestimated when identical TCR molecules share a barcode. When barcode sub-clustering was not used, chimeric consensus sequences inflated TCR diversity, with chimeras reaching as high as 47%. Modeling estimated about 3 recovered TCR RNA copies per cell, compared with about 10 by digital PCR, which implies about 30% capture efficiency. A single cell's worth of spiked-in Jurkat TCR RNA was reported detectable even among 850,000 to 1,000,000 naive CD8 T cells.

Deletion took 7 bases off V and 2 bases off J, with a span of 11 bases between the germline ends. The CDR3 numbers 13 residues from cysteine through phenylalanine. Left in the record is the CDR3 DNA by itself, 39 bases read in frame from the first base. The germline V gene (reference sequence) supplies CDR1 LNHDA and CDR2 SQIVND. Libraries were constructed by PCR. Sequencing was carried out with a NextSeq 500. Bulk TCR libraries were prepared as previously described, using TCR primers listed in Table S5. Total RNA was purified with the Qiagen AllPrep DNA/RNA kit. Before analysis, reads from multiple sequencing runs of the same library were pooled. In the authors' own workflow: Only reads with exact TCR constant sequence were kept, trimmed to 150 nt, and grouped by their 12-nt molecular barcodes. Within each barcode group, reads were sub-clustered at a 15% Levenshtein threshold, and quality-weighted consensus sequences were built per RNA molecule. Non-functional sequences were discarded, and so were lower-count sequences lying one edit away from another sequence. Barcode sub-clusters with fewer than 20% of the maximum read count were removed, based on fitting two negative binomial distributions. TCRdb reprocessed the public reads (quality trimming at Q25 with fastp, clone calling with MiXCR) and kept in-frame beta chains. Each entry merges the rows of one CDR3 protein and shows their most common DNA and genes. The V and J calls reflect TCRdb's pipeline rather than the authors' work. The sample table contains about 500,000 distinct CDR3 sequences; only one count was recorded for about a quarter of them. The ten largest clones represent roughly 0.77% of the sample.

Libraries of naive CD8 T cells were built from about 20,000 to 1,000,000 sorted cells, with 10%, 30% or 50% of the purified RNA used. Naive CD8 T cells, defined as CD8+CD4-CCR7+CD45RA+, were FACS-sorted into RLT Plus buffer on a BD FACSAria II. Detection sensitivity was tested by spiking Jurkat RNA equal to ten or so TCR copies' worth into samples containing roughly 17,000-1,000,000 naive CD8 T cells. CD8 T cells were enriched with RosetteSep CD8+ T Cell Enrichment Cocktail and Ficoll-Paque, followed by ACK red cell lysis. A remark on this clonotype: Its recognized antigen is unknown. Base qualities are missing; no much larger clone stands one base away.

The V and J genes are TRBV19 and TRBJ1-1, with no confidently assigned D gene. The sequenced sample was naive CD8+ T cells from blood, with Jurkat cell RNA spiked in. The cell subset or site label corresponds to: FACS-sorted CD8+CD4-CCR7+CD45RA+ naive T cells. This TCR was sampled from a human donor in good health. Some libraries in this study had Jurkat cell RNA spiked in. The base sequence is TGTGCCAGTACTATTCCGGGTAACACTGAAGCTTTCTTT. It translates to CASTIPGNTEAFF.